This T cell receptor beta chain is from a study of cytomegalovirus exposure and HLA in healthy donors (dated by TCRdb to about 2017). Study-level background: In an earlier analysis of approximately 500 of the donors, around 300 Gb of sequence data and 90 million to 120 million unique TCR beta sequences from 150 million to 200 million T cells were reported. Approximately 300 gigabases of sequencing data and approximately 91 million unique TCR sequences made up an early release that covered over 550 HLA-typed donors. Of the approximately 400 genotyped donors, roughly 85% fell in the genetic ancestry cluster associated with self-reported Caucasian donors. The study aimed to test whether cataloging public T cell receptors could reveal signatures of past pathogen exposure. Using immunosequencing, the study profiled T cell repertoires from 640 or so subjects and related those repertoires to cytomegalovirus serostatus. A separate validation cohort of roughly 130 different subjects was used in addition to the roughly 670-subject first cohort. To predict cytomegalovirus infection status, the study brought together high-throughput TCR immunosequencing, statistical association of individual TCRs with disease status, and machine learning. To study patterns of TCR occurrence, a later analysis re-analyzed previously published TCR beta repertoires from 500 to 850 donors and added high-resolution HLA genotyping. Rather than using new phenotypic data, the later analysis identified candidate immune exposures from TCR beta sequences and from how often those sequences occurred across donors. In an earlier analysis of 587 of the donors, high-throughput TCR beta sequencing was used to judge whether each TCR beta V gene segment behaved as functional or pseudogenic. Donor age, sex, ethnicity and CMV serostatus were compiled together with the repertoire data. A later genetic analysis took genome-wide SNP genotypes for about 60% of the roughly 670 donors and used that subset as a discovery cohort. All discovery cohort repertoires had been generated using a single sequencing platform. Class I and class II HLA loci were covered by the typing at four-digit resolution. The number of typed donors differed by locus: about 629-640 for A, B, C, DRB1 and DQB1; about 520 for DQA1; around 580 for DPA1; and roughly 490 for DPB1. Four or five DR-DQ haplotypes were handled as single units for association and clustering because linkage in the cohort was strong. Across some 400 genotyped donors of the cohort, an average of roughly 250,000 unique TCR beta nucleotide sequences per donor were sequenced, and roughly a sixth of those sequences were non-productive.

Library creation used the immunoSEQ multiplex PCR assay. For the multiplex PCR, a mixture combining 60 forward primers for TCR Vbeta segments and 13 reverse primers for TCR Jbeta segments was used. The CDR3 region of rearranged TCR beta genes was amplified from genomic DNA with a multiplex PCR assay. The Illumina HiSeq System was used to sequence the amplified TCR beta libraries as 87-base-pair reads. The study's own analysis went as follows. A later analysis counted about 80 million unique TCR beta chains across the 550 to 750 repertoires, and approximately 11 million of these chains were shared by at least two donors. A nearest-neighbor algorithm error-corrected the raw reads and collapsed the reads into unique sequences, merging closely related sequences to remove PCR and sequencing errors. Alignment of CDR3 sequences to IMGT reference sequences was used to assign V, D and J gene segments. For a sequence to be retained, at least a six-nucleotide match to both a V gene segment and a J gene segment was required. Rearrangements were classified as productive when the CDR3 lacked stop codons and remained in frame with V and J, and all other rearrangements were classified as non-productive. CDR3 was defined according to IMGT convention as the region running from the second conserved V-encoded cysteine to the conserved J-encoded phenylalanine. The earlier analysis of 500 to 600 of the donors excluded sequences that lacked an unambiguous match to a single V gene segment. An earlier analysis of approximately 590 of the donors classified V segments as functional when productive rearrangements were above 56.7% and as segregating when the standard deviation between donors was above 5%. A statistical classification framework was developed to diagnose cytomegalovirus status using the catalog of TCR beta chain sequences. A later analysis assigned V and J genes by comparing TCR nucleotide sequences with IMGT/GENE-DB human TR gene sequences. In a later analysis, CDR3 sequences and most-parsimonious VDJ recombination scenarios were assigned using the TCRdist pipeline. In a later analysis, each TCR beta chain was defined by its CDR3 amino acid sequence together with its V-gene family, and reads lacking a unique V-gene family were excluded. In a later analysis, several hundred highly shared, low-generation-probability nucleotide sequences were removed to address suspected cross-contamination and a sequencing artifact. In a later analysis, a clonal expansion index was calculated for each public chain from normalized within-repertoire ranks of inferred template counts. A later analysis computed generation probabilities with a VDJ recombination model fitted to out-of-frame rearrangements, and checked the results against IGoR. Hypergeometric tests were used in a later analysis to score TCR-TCR, TCR-HLA and TCR-CMV co-occurrence, with a repertoire-size bias correction applied to the TCR pairs. In a later analysis, false discovery rates were estimated by permuting HLA or CMV assignments 20 times. A later analysis grouped co-occurring TCRs with DBSCAN, adding TCRdist sequence similarity when clustering within HLA-allele-positive subsets. For co-occurrence clustering, repertoires with fewer than 30,000 or more than 120,000 public chains were excluded, along with roughly five repertoires with anomalous nucleotide sharing. TCRdb holds this immuneACCESS table with in-frame rearrangements only. Some clones are missing; in checked studies, unresolved V genes explain under half, and the rest has no known cause. V, J and clone size are those of that table, while D and trimming were read from the DNA. The sample table holds fewer than 250,000 clones, of which about three quarters were seen once. The top ten constitute around 1.9% of the sample.

Details on this clone: Its antigen specificity is not known. No much larger clone is present one base from it, and per-base qualities are unavailable.

The investigation overall reported the following: In an earlier analysis of over 550 of the donors, most TCR beta V segments were observed in productive rearrangements about 90% or about 30% of the time, broadly matching IMGT annotations. The classifier was reported to diagnose cytomegalovirus status with high specificity and sensitivity in both the original and validation cohorts. A later analysis reported that several top co-occurrence clusters appeared linked to parvovirus B19, influenza, CMV and Epstein-Barr virus. In vitro tests confirmed that three of the cytomegalovirus-associated TCR beta chains recognize cytomegalovirus antigens. A cluster of highly shared sequence variants was judged likely to represent a technical artifact of the sequencing pipeline. A later analysis found that most CMV-associated TCR beta chains appeared HLA-restricted, with HLA associations seemingly driven largely by CMV exposure. In a later analysis, TCR association rates were found to vary across HLA loci, with the most associated TCRs seen for DRB1 alleles and the fewest for HLA-C alleles. Over 15 rarely observed V segments, including chromosome 9 orphons, were excluded from the earlier analysis of a few hundred of the donors because counts were too low. Across donors, most TCR sequences were observed very rarely, whereas some public TCRs were present in many individuals. In a later genetic analysis, a missense DCLRE1C variant was associated with V-gene and J-gene trimming of TCR beta chains, and the association was replicated in an independent cohort. Correlated functional status among segregating V segments might reflect linkage disequilibrium, but an unknown experimental factor could not be ruled out. For the cohort, immune exposure information was limited to CMV serostatus. HLA typing was unavailable for some donors at each locus, so association tests used only the typed subset. Presence/absence analyses assumed roughly uniform sequencing depth across donors, an assumption that may not hold. The study gave a list of under 200 TCR beta chains associated with cytomegalovirus. The authors suggested that the approach could potentially be extended to other disease states and immunological phenotypes. Specific HLA alleles were associated with 16,951 TCR beta sequences at a false discovery rate of 0.05 in a later analysis. Only TCR beta chains were sequenced in this cohort, and the absence of alpha or paired-chain data limited detectable features. A later genetic analysis reported fewer N-insertions in productive TCRs among donors in an Asian-associated ancestry cluster than the roughly 700-donor mean. Assigning TCR associations to individual alleles was difficult when HLA alleles, especially DR and DQ, strongly co-occurred. A further reported finding was that TCR beta sequences accurately predicted the HLA-A and HLA-B alleles for most subjects in the first cohort. Compared with equally common non-associated chains, HLA-associated TCR beta chains in a later analysis were more clonally expanded and had lower generation probabilities.

The cohort was made up of 500 to 800 healthy bone marrow donors. At the time of sampling, all cohort members were nominally healthy, though unrecorded immune exposures were likely present. The donor tested CMV seronegative and was one of the 352 seronegative cohort members. A peripheral blood sample was provided by each donor, and peripheral blood mononuclear cells were used for TCR beta sequencing. Genomic DNA was extracted from the blood cell samples with the Qiagen DNeasy Blood Extraction Kit. The sequence came from a male donor in good health and CMV-seronegative. The source material was PBMCs.

In nucleotides, the sequence is TGTGCCAGCAGCCCGGGTGTCCAAGAGACCCAGTACTTC. The translation is CASSPGVQETQYF. Recombination connected TRBV11-3 to TRBJ2-5, with the identity of the D gene unclear. V is cut by 5 bases and J by 1 base, and the space between the germline ends is 8 bases. The germline V gene supplies CDR1 SGHNT and CDR2 YENEEA. The CDR3, cysteine through phenylalanine, is 13 amino acids long. Only CDR3 DNA is held: 39 bases, read in frame from base 1.